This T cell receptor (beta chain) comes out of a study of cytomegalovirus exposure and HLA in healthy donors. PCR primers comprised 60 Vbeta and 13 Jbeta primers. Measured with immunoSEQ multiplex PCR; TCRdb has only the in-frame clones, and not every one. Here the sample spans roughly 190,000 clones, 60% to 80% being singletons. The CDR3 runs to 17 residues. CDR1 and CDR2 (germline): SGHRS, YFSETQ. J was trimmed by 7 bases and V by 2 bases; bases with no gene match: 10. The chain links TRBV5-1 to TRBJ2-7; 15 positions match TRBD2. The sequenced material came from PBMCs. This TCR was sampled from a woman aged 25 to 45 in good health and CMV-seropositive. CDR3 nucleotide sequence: TGCGCCAGCAGCTTACCCAGGACTAGCGGGAGGGCCCTTGAGCAGTACTTC. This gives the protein CASSLPRTSGRALEQYF.